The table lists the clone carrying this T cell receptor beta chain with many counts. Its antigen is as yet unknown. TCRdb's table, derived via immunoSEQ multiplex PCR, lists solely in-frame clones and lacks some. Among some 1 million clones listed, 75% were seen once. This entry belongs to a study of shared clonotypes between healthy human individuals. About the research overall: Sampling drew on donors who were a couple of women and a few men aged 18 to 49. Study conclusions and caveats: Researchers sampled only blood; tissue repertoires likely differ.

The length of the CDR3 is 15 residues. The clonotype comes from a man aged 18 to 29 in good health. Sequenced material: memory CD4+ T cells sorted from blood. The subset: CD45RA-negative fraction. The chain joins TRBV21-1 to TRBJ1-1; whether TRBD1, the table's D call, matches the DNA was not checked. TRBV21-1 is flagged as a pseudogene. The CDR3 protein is CASSKARGRYTEAFF. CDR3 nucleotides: TGTGCCAGCAGCAAAGCAAGGGGTCGATACACTGAAGCTTTCTTT.